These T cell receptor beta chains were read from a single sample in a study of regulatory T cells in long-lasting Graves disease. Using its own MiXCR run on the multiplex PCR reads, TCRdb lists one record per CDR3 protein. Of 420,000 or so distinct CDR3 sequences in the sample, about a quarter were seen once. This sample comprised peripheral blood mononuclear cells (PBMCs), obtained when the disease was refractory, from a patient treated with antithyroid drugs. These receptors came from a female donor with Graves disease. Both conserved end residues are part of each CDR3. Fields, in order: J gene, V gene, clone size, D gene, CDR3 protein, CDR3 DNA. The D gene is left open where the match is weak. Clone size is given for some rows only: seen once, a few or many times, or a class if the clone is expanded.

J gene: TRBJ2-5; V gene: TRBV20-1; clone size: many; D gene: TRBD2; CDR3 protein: CSARDHTSAVKRETQYF; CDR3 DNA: TGCAGTGCTAGAGATCATACTAGCGCCGTTAAGAGGGAGACCCAGTACTTC
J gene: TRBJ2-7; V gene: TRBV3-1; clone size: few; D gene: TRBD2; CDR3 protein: CASSLPPGRGSYEQYF; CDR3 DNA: TGTGCCAGCAGCCTGCCGCCGGGGAGGGGCTCCTACGAGCAGTACTTC
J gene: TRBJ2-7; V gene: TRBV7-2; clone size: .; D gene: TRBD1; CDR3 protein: CASSQGQGFREQYF; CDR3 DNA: TGTGCCAGCAGCCAAGGACAGGGGTTTCGCGAGCAGTACTTC
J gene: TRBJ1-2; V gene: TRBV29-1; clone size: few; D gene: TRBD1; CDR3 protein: CSAASGTGGYGYTF; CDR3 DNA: TGCAGCGCAGCCTCCGGGACAGGGGGCTATGGCTACACCTTC
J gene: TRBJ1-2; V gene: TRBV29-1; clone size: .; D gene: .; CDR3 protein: CSVEVAANTNYGYTF; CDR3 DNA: TGCAGCGTTGAAGTTGCAGCAAACACTAACTATGGCTACACCTTC
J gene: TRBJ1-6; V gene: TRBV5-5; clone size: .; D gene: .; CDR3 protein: CASSFKPENSPLHF; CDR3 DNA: TGTGCCAGCAGCTTCAAACCAGAAAATTCACCCCTCCACTTT
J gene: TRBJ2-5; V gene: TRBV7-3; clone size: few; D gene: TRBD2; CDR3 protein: CASSLTGGLVKTQYF; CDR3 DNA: TGTGCCAGCAGCTTAACGGGAGGGCTCGTCAAGACCCAGTACTTC
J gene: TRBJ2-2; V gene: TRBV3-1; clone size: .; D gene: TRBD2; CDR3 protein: CASSQELGASGRRSGELFF; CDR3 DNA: TGTGCCAGCAGCCAAGAATTGGGGGCCAGCGGGAGGAGGTCCGGGGAGCTGTTTTTT
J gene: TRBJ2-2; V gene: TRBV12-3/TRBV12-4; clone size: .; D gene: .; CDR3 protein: CASSYSEPLLRELFF; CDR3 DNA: TGTGCCAGCAGTTACTCCGAGCCCCTACTCCGGGAGCTGTTTTTT
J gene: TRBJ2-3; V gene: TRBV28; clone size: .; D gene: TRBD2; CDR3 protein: CASKFSGTLNTQYF; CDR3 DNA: TGTGCCAGCAAATTTAGCGGGACCCTGAATACGCAGTATTTT
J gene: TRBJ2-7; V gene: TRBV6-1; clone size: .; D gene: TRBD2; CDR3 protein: CASSPRRSSGRYEQYF; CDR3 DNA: TGTGCCAGCAGTCCCCGGAGGTCTAGCGGGAGATACGAGCAGTACTTC
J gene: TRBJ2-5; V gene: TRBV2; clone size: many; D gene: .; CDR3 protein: CASSEAQETQYF; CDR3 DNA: TGTGCCAGCAGTGAAGCGCAGGAGACCCAGTACTTC
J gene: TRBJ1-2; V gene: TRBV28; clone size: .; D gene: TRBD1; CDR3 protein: CASRTERQGAHYGYTF; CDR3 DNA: TGTGCCAGCAGAACAGAACGACAGGGAGCTCACTATGGCTACACCTTC
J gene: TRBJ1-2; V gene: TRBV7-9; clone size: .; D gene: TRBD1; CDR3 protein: CASSLPQGAQGYTF; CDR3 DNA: TGTGCCAGCAGCTTGCCACAGGGGGCGCAGGGCTACACCTTC
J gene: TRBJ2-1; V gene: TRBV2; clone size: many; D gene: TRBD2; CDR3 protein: CASSALWGGNEQFF; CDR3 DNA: TGTGCCAGCAGTGCCCTTTGGGGGGGCAATGAGCAGTTCTTC
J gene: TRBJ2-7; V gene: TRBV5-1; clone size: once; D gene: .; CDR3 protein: CASSLAVGPAYEQYF; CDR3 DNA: TGCGCCAGCAGCTTGGCCGTGGGACCGGCCTACGAGCAGTACTTC
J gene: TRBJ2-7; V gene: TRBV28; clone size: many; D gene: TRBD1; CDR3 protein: CASRQGGSYEQYF; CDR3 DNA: TGTGCCAGCAGACAGGGGGGCTCCTACGAGCAGTACTTC
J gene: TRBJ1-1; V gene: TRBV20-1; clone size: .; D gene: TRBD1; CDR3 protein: CSAKNPGQGTEAFF; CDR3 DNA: TGCAGTGCCAAAAACCCGGGACAGGGGACTGAAGCTTTCTTT
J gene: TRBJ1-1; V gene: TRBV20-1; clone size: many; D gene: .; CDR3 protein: CSAYRVANTEAFF; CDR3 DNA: TGCAGTGCATACAGGGTTGCGAACACTGAAGCTTTCTTT
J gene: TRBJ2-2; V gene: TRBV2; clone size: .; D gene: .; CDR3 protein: CASSDTRLSRRLNTGELFF; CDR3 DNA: TGTGCCAGCAGTGACACCCGACTTTCCCGACGCCTGAACACCGGGGAGCTGTTTTTT
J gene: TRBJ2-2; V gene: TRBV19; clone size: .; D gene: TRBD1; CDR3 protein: CASSRTGGQAWELFF; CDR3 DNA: TGTGCCAGTAGTCGGACAGGGGGGCAAGCCTGGGAGCTGTTTTTT
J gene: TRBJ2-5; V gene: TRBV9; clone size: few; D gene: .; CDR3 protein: CASSVGTLLQETQYF; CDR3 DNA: TGTGCCAGCAGCGTGGGGACGCTCCTCCAAGAGACCCAGTACTTC
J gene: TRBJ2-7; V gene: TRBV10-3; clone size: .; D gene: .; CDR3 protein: CAISERQPYEQYF; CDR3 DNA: TGTGCCATCAGTGAAAGGCAGCCCTACGAGCAGTACTTC
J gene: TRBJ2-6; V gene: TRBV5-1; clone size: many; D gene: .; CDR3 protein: CASSLRSVGANVLTF; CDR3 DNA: TGCGCCAGCAGCTTAAGGAGCGTCGGGGCCAACGTCCTGACTTTC
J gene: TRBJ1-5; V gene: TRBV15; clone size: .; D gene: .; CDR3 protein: CATSRRGADQPQHF; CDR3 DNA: TGTGCCACCAGCCGTCGGGGGGCGGATCAGCCCCAGCATTTT
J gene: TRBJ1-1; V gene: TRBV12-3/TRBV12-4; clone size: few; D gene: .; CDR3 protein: CASSPGYGTEAFF; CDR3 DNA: TGTGCCAGCAGTCCGGGGTACGGCACTGAAGCTTTCTTT
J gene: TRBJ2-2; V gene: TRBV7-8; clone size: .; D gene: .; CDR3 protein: CASSVELTYPPGELFF; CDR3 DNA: TGTGCCAGCAGCGTCGAACTGACCTATCCTCCCGGGGAGCTGTTTTTT
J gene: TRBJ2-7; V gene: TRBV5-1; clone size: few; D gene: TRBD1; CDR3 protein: CASSPGTGLSYEQYF; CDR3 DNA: TGCGCCAGCAGCCCCGGGACAGGCCTCTCCTACGAGCAGTACTTC
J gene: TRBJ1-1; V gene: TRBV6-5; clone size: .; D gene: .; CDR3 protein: CASSYSSNTGAFF; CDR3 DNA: TGTGCCAGCAGTTACTCGAGCAACACTGGAGCTTTCTTT
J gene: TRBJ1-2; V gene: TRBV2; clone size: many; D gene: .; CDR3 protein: CAINYRDRHYGYTF; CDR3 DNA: TGTGCCATTAACTACAGGGATCGTCACTATGGCTACACCTTC
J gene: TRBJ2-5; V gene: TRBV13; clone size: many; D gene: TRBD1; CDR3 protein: CASARDRSPETQYF; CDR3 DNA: TGTGCCAGCGCACGGGACAGGAGCCCAGAGACCCAGTACTTC
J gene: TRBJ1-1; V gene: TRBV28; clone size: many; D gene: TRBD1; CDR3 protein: CASGQGLTEAFF; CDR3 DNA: TGTGCCAGCGGACAGGGTTTGACTGAAGCTTTCTTT
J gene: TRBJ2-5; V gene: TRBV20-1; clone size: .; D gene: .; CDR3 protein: CSATPRVSAQETQYF; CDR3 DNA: TGCAGTGCCACCCCCCGGGTCTCGGCCCAAGAGACCCAGTACTTC
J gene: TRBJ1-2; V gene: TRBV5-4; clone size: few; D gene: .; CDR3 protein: CASSLDGRASTGYTF; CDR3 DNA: TGTGCCAGCAGCCTGGACGGACGGGCTTCCACGGGCTACACCTTC
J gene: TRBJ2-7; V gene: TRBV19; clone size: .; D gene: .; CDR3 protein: CASSIVLRVEQYF; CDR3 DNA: TGTGCCAGTAGTATAGTACTCAGGGTCGAGCAGTACTTC
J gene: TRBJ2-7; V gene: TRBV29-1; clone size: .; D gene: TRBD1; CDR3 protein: CSVGQGPSYEQYF; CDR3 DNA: TGCAGCGTTGGACAGGGGCCCTCCTACGAGCAGTACTTC
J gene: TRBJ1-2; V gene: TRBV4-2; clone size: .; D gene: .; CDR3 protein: CASSQDRGVRGYTF; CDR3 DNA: TGTGCCAGCAGCCAAGATCGGGGGGTCCGCGGCTACACCTTC
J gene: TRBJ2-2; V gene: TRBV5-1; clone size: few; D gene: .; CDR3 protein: CASSLDRVAGELFF; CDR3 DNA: TGCGCCAGCAGCTTGGACAGGGTCGCCGGGGAGCTGTTTTTT
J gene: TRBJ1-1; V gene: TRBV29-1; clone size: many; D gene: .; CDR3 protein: CSAAITTYTEAFF; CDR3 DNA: TGCAGCGCCGCGATTACCACCTACACTGAAGCTTTCTTT
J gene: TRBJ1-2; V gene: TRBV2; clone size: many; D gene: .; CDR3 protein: CASSEGLRQRYGYTF; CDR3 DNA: TGTGCCAGCAGTGAAGGACTAAGGCAACGCTATGGCTACACCTTC
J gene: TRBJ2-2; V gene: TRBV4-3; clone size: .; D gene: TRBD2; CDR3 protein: CASSQDLLAGSANTGELFF; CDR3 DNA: TGCGCCAGCAGCCAAGATCTACTAGCGGGTAGCGCGAACACCGGGGAGCTGTTTTTT
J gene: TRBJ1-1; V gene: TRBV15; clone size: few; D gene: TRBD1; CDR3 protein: CATLEGQGWSRAFF; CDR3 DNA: TGTGCCACCTTGGAAGGACAGGGGTGGTCGAGGGCTTTCTTT
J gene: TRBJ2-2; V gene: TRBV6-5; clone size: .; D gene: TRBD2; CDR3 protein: CASSSLPGLAGNPADTGELFF; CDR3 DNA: TGTGCCAGCAGTTCACTTCCGGGACTAGCGGGAAACCCTGCGGACACCGGGGAGCTGTTTTTT
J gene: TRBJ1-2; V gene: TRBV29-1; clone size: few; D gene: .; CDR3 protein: CSVEDRSGPGYDGYTF; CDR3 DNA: TGCAGCGTTGAAGATCGTTCGGGGCCAGGGTATGATGGCTACACCTTC
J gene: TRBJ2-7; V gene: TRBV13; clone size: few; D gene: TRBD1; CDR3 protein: CASSAGTGGIGYEQYF; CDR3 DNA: TGTGCCAGCAGCGCCGGGACAGGGGGTATTGGCTACGAGCAGTACTTC
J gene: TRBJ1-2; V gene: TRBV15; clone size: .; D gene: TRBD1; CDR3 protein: CAISRPGTGWNYGYTF; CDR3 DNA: TGTGCCATCAGCAGGCCCGGGACAGGGTGGAACTATGGCTACACCTTC
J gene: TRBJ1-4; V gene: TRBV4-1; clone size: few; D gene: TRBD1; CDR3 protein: CASSQGQGPTNEKLFF; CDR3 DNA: TGCGCCAGCAGCCAAGGACAGGGCCCAACTAATGAAAAACTGTTTTTT
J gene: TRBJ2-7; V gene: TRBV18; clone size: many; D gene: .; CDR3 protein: CASSSEATEQYF; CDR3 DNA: TGTGCCAGCTCATCGGAAGCGACGGAGCAGTACTTC
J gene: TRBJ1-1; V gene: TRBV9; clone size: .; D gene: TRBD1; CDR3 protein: CASSAGTATTEAFF; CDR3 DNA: TGTGCCAGCAGCGCCGGGACAGCCACCACTGAAGCTTTCTTT
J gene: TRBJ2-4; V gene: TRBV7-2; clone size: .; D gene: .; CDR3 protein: CASSSPGLGNIQYF; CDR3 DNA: TGTGCCAGCAGCTCTCCGGGACTTGGAAACATTCAGTACTTC
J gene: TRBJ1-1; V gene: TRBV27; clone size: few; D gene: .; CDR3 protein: CASSINPGTEFETFF; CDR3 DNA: TGTGCCAGCAGTATAAATCCCGGGACGGAATTTGAAACTTTCTTT
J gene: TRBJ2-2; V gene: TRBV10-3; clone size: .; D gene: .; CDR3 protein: CAISDDPGRYTGELFF; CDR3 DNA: TGTGCCATCAGTGATGACCCAGGGAGGTACACCGGGGAGCTGTTTTTT
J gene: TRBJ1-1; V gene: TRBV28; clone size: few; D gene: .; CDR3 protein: CASSSDSFEAFF; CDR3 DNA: TGTGCCAGCAGTTCAGACAGCTTTGAAGCTTTCTTT
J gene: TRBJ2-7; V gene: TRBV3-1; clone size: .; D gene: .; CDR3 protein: CASSQEGAGEQYF; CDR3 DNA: TGTGCCAGCAGCCAAGAGGGTGCGGGCGAGCAGTACTTC
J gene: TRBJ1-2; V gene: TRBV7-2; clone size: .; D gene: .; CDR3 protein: CASSLAVRPNGYTF; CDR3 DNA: TGTGCCAGCAGCTTAGCTGTCCGACCCAATGGCTACACCTTC
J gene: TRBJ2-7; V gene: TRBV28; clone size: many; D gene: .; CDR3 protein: CASVGGIGEQYF; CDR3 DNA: TGTGCCAGCGTGGGCGGGATCGGCGAGCAGTACTTC
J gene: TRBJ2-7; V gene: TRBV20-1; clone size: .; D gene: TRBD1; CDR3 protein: CSAIKPGQGNEQYF; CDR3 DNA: TGCAGTGCTATTAAACCGGGACAGGGGAACGAGCAGTACTTC
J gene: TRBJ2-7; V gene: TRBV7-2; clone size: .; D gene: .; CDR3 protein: CASSFVGEQYF; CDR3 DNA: TGTGCCAGCAGCTTCGTAGGCGAGCAGTACTTC